This T cell receptor beta chain came from a study of shared clonotypes between healthy human individuals (TCRdb year 2020). Regarding the study in general: The cohort comprised two women and three men aged 18 to 49 years. Per donor, three plates each were used for CD4 naive and CD4 memory, two for CD8 naive, and one for CD8 memory. The study deeply sequenced blood TCR repertoires of five healthy adults to estimate repertoire size and the extent of clonotype sharing between individuals. To increase sequencing depth and limit assay-specific biases, TCR repertoire library preparation and sequencing were carried out by different laboratories using diverse techniques. Leukapheresis yielded between about 0.9 and 10 billion PBMCs per donor.

Using the deep immunoSEQ assay, TCR CDR3 regions were amplified from genomic DNA by multiplex PCR. For each cell subset, the extracted genomic DNA was distributed evenly across all wells of several immunoSEQ 96-well plates, and each plate served as one replicate. For sorted subsets, approximately 200 ng of genomic DNA, equivalent to 25,000 to 35,000 T cell genomes, went into each replicate PCR. Purified libraries were quantified with a Qubit 3.0 fluorometer, sized on a Bioanalyzer 2100, and re-quantified with the KAPA Library Quantification kit. Every immunoSEQ 96-well plate was sequenced on a separate single-read 150-cycle Illumina NextSeq 550 flow cell. The paper's processing steps were these. Because only junctional sequences without quality scores were contained in the immunoSEQ output, filtering matching that applied to full-length reads could not be performed. Sequences were annotated with PyIR, a Python wrapper for IgBLAST v1.9, and V/J genes and CDR3 were assigned using IMGT germline references. Reads with weak V/J assignments (E-value above 1e-6), missing CDR3, stop codons, out-of-frame junctions, or ambiguous translated residues were removed. V3J clonotypes were defined as sequences sharing the same inferred V gene, J gene, and CDR3 amino acid sequence. To compute the percentage overlap between repertoires, the number of shared unique clonotypes was divided by the size of the smaller repertoire. Richness of each repertoire was evaluated using RTK rarefaction, the Chao1 estimator, and Recon v2.1 estimates of unobserved clonotypes. OLGA was used to compute generation probabilities for all TCRbeta clonotypes that the gDNA method yielded from several donors. TCRdb's version of the immuneACCESS table is confined to in-frame rearrangements and falls short of the full clone set. An unresolved V gene accounts for under half of the shortfall where checked; the remainder is of unknown origin. That table furnishes V, J and clone size, whereas the DNA furnished D and trimming. In all, the sample holds hundreds of thousands of clones, and roughly 95% of those were seen once. The ten largest clonotypes hold about 0.12% of the sample.

General conclusions and limits of the study: Sharing across several donors was observed for approximately 5% of naive CD4, over 3% of naive CD8, over 2% of memory CD4, and over 0.3% of memory CD8 clonotypes. Naive subsets generally had larger estimated clonotype richness than memory subsets. Incomplete sequencing was indicated by rarefaction of sorted-subset datasets, despite the large sequencing depth. Pairwise subsampling indicated that sequencing depth was expected to affect the degree of clonotype sharing among donors. Because the study included a small number of donors, the genetic and exposure-history diversity represented was limited. Higher generation probabilities were observed for clonotypes shared by all four sorted-subset donors than for non-shared clonotypes. Sampling was limited to blood, and TCR repertoires in tissue likely differ from TCR repertoires in blood.

Looking up the germline V gene (reference sequence) yields CDR1 WNHNN and CDR2 SYGVQD. The cysteine opens and the phenylalanine closes a CDR3 of 14 amino acids. Only the CDR3 DNA stays, 42 bases, in frame from base 1. Trimming takes 1 base from V and 5 bases from J, and the germline ends sit 10 bases apart. Points on this clone: It lacks a known antigen. No base quality information exists; no much larger clone differs at one position.

CD8 naive samples were CD45RO-negative cells positively selected for CCR7, giving a CD45RA+CCR7+ population that excluded TemRA cells. Healthy HIV-negative adults with no recently reported acute infections or vaccinations were included as donors. Every donor was a Caucasian adult living in Nashville, Tennessee, USA. Blood was collected by leukapheresis, and PBMCs were isolated by Ficoll-Histopaque density gradient centrifugation and then cryopreserved in liquid nitrogen vapor phase. Analytical flow cytometry was used to check the purity and quantity of every magnetically sorted T cell population. Genomic DNA was isolated from each sorted fraction and quantified by UV absorbance on a Nanodrop 2000c.

The sequencing sample was made of naive CD8+ T cells sorted from blood. The cell subset or site label here, explained by the study, means: CD45RA+CCR7+. The chain links TRBV10-1 with TRBJ2-3; a weak D assignment points to TRBD2 (5 bases agree). This clonotype was obtained from a woman in her twenties or thirties in good health. The CDR3 region has the sequence CASSELLSGDTQYF. The base sequence is TGCGCCAGCAGTGAGTTGTTAAGCGGAGATACGCAGTATTTT.